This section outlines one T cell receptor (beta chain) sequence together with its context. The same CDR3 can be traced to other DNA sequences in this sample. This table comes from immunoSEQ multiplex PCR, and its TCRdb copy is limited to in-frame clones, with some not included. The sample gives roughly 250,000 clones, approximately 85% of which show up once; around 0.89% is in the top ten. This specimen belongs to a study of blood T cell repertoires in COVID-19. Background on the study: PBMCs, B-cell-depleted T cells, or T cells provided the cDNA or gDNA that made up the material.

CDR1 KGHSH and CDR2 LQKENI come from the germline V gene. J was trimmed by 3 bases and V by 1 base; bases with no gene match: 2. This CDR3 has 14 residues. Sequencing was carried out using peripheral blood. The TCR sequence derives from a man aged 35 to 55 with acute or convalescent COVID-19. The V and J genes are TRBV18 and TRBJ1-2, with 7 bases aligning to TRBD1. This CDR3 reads CASSPLDRDYGYTF. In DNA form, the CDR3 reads TGTGCCAGCTCACCACTAGACAGGGACTATGGCTACACCTTC.